A selection of T cell receptor beta chains follows, all from one sample in a study of blood T cell repertoires in COVID-19. Assay: immunoSEQ multiplex PCR; the TCRdb copy retains only in-frame clones and omits some. The data show around 200,000 clones, with over 75% seen just once and 2.5% held by the top ten. Material: peripheral blood. The receptor set was obtained from a man aged 40-49 years with active or convalescent COVID-19. Both conserved end residues are part of each CDR3. The D gene is left open where the match is weak. Not all rows give a size; the values are once, few, many and, for expanded clones, a class.

V,size,D,J,DNA,CDR3
TRBV11-1,-,-,TRBJ2-5,TGTGCCAGCAGCCTATTTCAAGAGACCCAGTACTTC,CASSLFQETQYF
TRBV7-9,-,TRBD1,TRBJ1-5,TGTGCCAGCAGCTTTCAGGGACAGCAGCCCCAGCATTTT,CASSFQGQQPQHF
TRBV11-2,-,-,TRBJ2-7,TGTGCCAGCAGCTTTGATCGACAGAACTACGAGCAGTACTTC,CASSFDRQNYEQYF
TRBV7-2,-,-,TRBJ1-2,TGTGCCAGCAGCTACGGGGTGACAGGCTATGGCTACACCTTC,CASSYGVTGYGYTF
TRBV4-1,-,TRBD2,TRBJ2-1,TGCGCCAGCAGCCACGGACTAGCGGGGGGCAAGGGCTCCTACAATGAGCAGTTCTTC,CASSHGLAGGKGSYNEQFF
TRBV18,-,-,TRBJ1-5,TGTGCCAGCTCACTGACGGACAGTGACAATCAGCCCCAGCATTTT,CASSLTDSDNQPQHF
TRBV7-3,-,TRBD2,TRBJ2-1,TGTGCCAGCAGCTCCCTAGGTAGCGGGGGATCTAATGAGCAGTTCTTC,CASSSLGSGGSNEQFF
TRBV14,-,-,TRBJ2-7,TGTGCCAGCAGCCGGGGGGGCCCATACGAGCAGTACTTC,CASSRGGPYEQYF
TRBV9,once,-,TRBJ1-3,TGTGCCAGCAGCGTAGGTCCGGGAAACTCTGGAAACACCATATATTTT,CASSVGPGNSGNTIYF
TRBV27,-,TRBD2,TRBJ2-5,TGTGCCAGCCGATCGCCCCTAGCGGTGACCCAGTACTTC,CASRSPLAVTQYF
TRBV18,-,-,TRBJ2-2,TGTGCCAGCTCACCAAGGGGGACGGTGCGAGGCACCGGGGAGCTGTTTTTT,CASSPRGTVRGTGELFF
TRBV30,-,-,TRBJ1-2,TGTGCCTGGAGGAACAGGGTAAAGGGGCCTGGCTACACCTTC,CAWRNRVKGPGYTF
TRBV9,-,-,TRBJ2-5,TGTGCCAGCAGCGTAGAGGCGGTCCAAGAGACCCAGTACTTC,CASSVEAVQETQYF
TRBV27,-,TRBD1,TRBJ2-7,TGTGCCAGCAGTGCAGGGACAGGCTACGAGCAGTACTTC,CASSAGTGYEQYF
TRBV29-1,-,TRBD1,TRBJ2-3,TGCAGCGTTCCAACAGGGGGAGGCACAGATACGCAGTATTTT,CSVPTGGGTDTQYF
TRBV13,-,-,TRBJ1-6,TGTGCCAGCAGCTTAGGCCTGGGGGGTAATTCACCCCTCCACTTT,CASSLGLGGNSPLHF
TRBV6-5,-,TRBD1,TRBJ1-1,TGTGCCAGCAGTTACTACAGGGGGGTATCTACTGAAGCTTTCTTT,CASSYYRGVSTEAFF
TRBV2,-,TRBD2,TRBJ2-5,TGTGCCAGCAGTGCTTCTCCGGGACCGGGGGGAGAAGAGACCCAGTACTTC,CASSASPGPGGEETQYF
TRBV5-1,-,-,TRBJ2-7,TGCGCCAGCAGCGGGGGACCGGGAGAGTACGAGCAGTACTTC,CASSGGPGEYEQYF
TRBV6-5,-,-,TRBJ1-1,TGTGCCAGCGGCAAGAAAATGAACACTGAAGCTTTCTTT,CASGKKMNTEAFF
TRBV10-2,-,TRBD1,TRBJ1-2,TGCGCCAGCAGTGAGGGGACAGGGGAGGGCTATGGCTACACCTTC,CASSEGTGEGYGYTF
TRBV7-2,-,-,TRBJ2-2,TGTGCCAGCAGCTTAGTGGGGCGGAACACCGGGGAGCTGTTTTTT,CASSLVGRNTGELFF
TRBV5-1,-,-,TRBJ1-2,TGCGCCAGCAGCCCTGGAGGCAGGCCTGAGGTTGAGGGCTACACCTTC,CASSPGGRPEVEGYTF
TRBV30,few,-,TRBJ1-1,TGTGCCTGGAGTCCGACAGGCTTTGAAGCTTTCTTT,CAWSPTGFEAFF
TRBV5-1,-,-,TRBJ1-4,TGCGCCAGCAGCCCCCCGAAGGGAGCTAATGAGGAACTGTTTTTT,CASSPPKGANEELFF
TRBV5-1,-,-,TRBJ1-5,TGCGCCAGCAGCGGGGGGTTGGAGGGCAATCAGCCCCAGCATTTT,CASSGGLEGNQPQHF
TRBV7-2,few,-,TRBJ1-2,TGTGCCAGCAGCGACCGGGTCAACTATGGCTACACCTTC,CASSDRVNYGYTF
TRBV5-4,-,-,TRBJ2-3,TGTGCCAGCAGCCATGAGTCCACAGATACGCAGTATTTT,CASSHESTDTQYF
TRBV19,-,TRBD1,TRBJ1-1,TGTGCCAGTAGTAGGGACAGGCAGGCTGAAGCTTTCTTT,CASSRDRQAEAFF
TRBV19,-,TRBD1,TRBJ2-7,TGTGCCAGTAGTACCTTGACAGGGGCGGCCTACGAGCAGTACTTC,CASSTLTGAAYEQYF
TRBV19,-,TRBD2,TRBJ2-5,TGTGCCAAAACTAGCGGCTTGGCGACCCAGTACTTC,CAKTSGLATQYF
TRBV14,-,-,TRBJ1-1,TGTGCCAGCAGCCAAGTAGGGGGTAGGTCTGAAGCTTTCTTT,CASSQVGGRSEAFF
TRBV27,-,-,TRBJ1-2,TGTGCCAGCAGTCCGGACAGCTACTATGGCTACACCTTC,CASSPDSYYGYTF
TRBV27,-,-,TRBJ2-2,TGTGCCAGCCATTATCGTGGGGGGACGAACACCGGGGAGCTGTTTTTT,CASHYRGGTNTGELFF